The 23 T cell receptor beta chains below all came from one sample that was sequenced in a study of tissue T cells after allogeneic stem cell transplantation. Generated by immunoSEQ multiplex PCR, the TCRdb table keeps only in-frame clones and is missing some. The data show some 6,100 clones, around 60% seen once. The input for sequencing was duodenum tissue, taken at autopsy. These receptors all come from a woman aged 18-49 years with breast cancer.

The chain has TRBV29-1 and TRBJ2-7; either TRBD1 or TRBD2 may fit D (5 bases each). This CDR3 is built from 17 residues. CDR1 is SQVTM, CDR2 ANQGSEA, per germline. Trimming left V 6 bases short and J 6 bases short, with 30 bases between. The CDR3 DNA follows: TGCAGCGTCCTGGGGGTCCAGGGTTTGGGGGAGTTTTCCGAGCAGTACTTC. Encoded protein: CSVLGVQGLGEFSEQYF.

This clone was seen once. CDR3 in DNA: TGTGCCAGCAGCCTGACTAGCTACGAGCAGTACTTC. It specifies CASSLTSYEQYF. The V gene is TRBV28, the J gene TRBJ2-7; a possible D gene is TRBD2 (6 bases). Germline V gives CDR1 MDHEN, CDR2 SYDVKM. The CDR3 loop spans 12 amino acids. Trimming removed 6 bases at V and 3 bases at J, with 9 bases between.

This clone occurred once. A much bigger clone sits one base away, suggesting this may be a read error. The gene calls are TRBV13 and TRBJ2-7; 7 bases agree with TRBD2. The CDR3 runs to 16 residues. Trimming removed 0 bases from V and 6 bases from J; junction bases left unmatched: 11. Germline CDR1 is PRHDT and CDR2 is FYEKMQ (reference sequence). For the CDR3, the DNA is TGTGCCAGCAGCTTAGGGCTAGCGGAAGTTCTGGGCGAGCAGTACTTC. Translation: CASSLGLAEVLGEQYF.

The chain employs TRBV6-5 and TRBJ2-7; 8 nucleotides line up with TRBD1. V dropped 6 bases and J dropped 11; count of bases not matched to a gene: 9. Germline CDR1 is MNHEY and CDR2 is SVGAGI. CDR3 length: 12 residues. The CDR3 region has the DNA TGTGCCAGCAGGTATCGACAGGGGAAGGAGTACTTC. It specifies CASRYRQGKEYF.

J is TRBJ1-1 and V is TRBV19, with unresolved D. The CDR3 sequence is 14 residues long. The V end lost 9 bases, the J end lost 8 bases, and 22 bases lay between the germline ends. Germline assignment: CDR1 LNHDA and CDR2 SQIVND (reference sequence). The CDR3 nucleotides read TGTGCCAGAGTAACGTCGTCAGGAGGTCCGGAAGCTTTCTTT. Translation gives CARVTSSGGPEAFF.

The chain has TRBV4-2 and TRBJ2-1; 11 positions agree with TRBD2. The junction had 2 bases not matched to a gene; V was cut back by 0 bases and J by 4 bases. Per the germline V gene, CDR1 is LGHNA and CDR2 is YNFKEQ. This CDR3 contains 16 residues. The CDR3 region has the DNA TGTGCCAGCAGCCAAGAACTAGCGGGAGCTTACAATGAGCAGTTCTTC. The encoded protein is CASSQELAGAYNEQFF.

V is TRBV11-2 and J is TRBJ1-4, with D tentatively TRBD1 (5 bases). Germline lookup yields CDR1 SGHAT and CDR2 FQNNGV. CDR3 length equals 16 residues. V shed 1 base and J shed 6 bases, with 15 bases lying between them. The CDR3 DNA follows: TGTGCCAGCAGCTTAGGCAGGGCGCTAAGATATGAAAAACTGTTTTTT. This codes for CASSLGRALRYEKLFF.

This sequence joins TRBV5-4 and TRBJ1-1; D unresolved. CDR1 and CDR2 (germline): SGHNT, YYREEE (reference sequence). The ends were cut back, 5 bases at V and 2 bases at J, with 10 bases in the middle. CDR3 length: 13 residues. CDR3 in DNA: TGTGCCAGCAGGCCGTCGTATAACACTGAAGCTTTCTTT. Protein: CASRPSYNTEAFF.

The rearrangement links TRBV19 to TRBJ2-7; D is unresolved. Germline assignment: CDR1 LNHDA and CDR2 SQIVND (reference sequence). The CDR3 spans 14 residues. V gave up 7 bases and J gave up 0 bases, with 13 bases separating them. Written as DNA, the CDR3 is TGTGCCAGTACTCTCACGGCGAGCTCCTACGAGCAGTACTTC. Translated: CASTLTASSYEQYF.

The V gene is TRBV19, the J gene TRBJ2-5; a possible D gene is TRBD1 (6 bases). Germline-derived CDR1 and CDR2 are LNHDA and SQIVND (reference sequence). The V end lost 1 base, the J end lost 5 bases, and 11 bases lay between the germline ends. CDR3 length: 14 residues. The CDR3 sequence: CASSIAPRGETQYF. CDR3 nucleotides: TGTGCCAGTAGTATAGCCCCAAGGGGGGAGACCCAGTACTTC. Looking up the rest from reference TRBV19 and TRBJ2-5 gives the full variable domain: DGGITQSPKYLFRKEGQNVTLSCEQNLNHDAMYWYRQDPGQGLRLIYYSQIVNDFQKGDIAEGYSVSREKKESFPLTVTSAQKNPTAFYLCASSIAPRGETQYFGPGTRLLVL.

This clone appeared a few times. The CDR3, as DNA: TGTGCCACCACCAGGTCCTCATCTAGCACAGATACGCAGTATTTT. Translating it yields CATTRSSSSTDTQYF. This chain connects TRBV24-1 to TRBJ2-3, with D hard to call. This CDR3 region has 15 residues. Per the germline V gene, CDR1 is KGHDR and CDR2 is SFDVKD. V lost 8 bases and J lost 0, with 14 bases in between.

Remarks on this clone: With a much larger clone just one base away, this may be a read error. The same CDR3 can be traced to other DNA sequences in this sample. The rearrangement joins TRBV24-1 to TRBJ1-1; the D is unclear. CDR3 size: 13 residues. CDR1 KGHDR and CDR2 SFDVKD come from the germline V gene. Deletions cut 6 bases from V and 3 bases from J, with 10 bases between. For the CDR3, the DNA is TGTGCCACCAGTTCCACGGGGTACACTGAAGCTTTCTTT. Amino acid sequence: CATSSTGYTEAFF.

The rearrangement uses TRBV4-3 and TRBJ1-4, with a weak D call TRBD1 (5 bases). The CDR3 loop spans 18 amino acids. The V gene lost 0 bases and the J gene lost 0 bases, with 14 bases spanning the gap. Germline V gene lookup returns CDR1 LGHNA and CDR2 YSLEER. CDR3 loop: CASSQDVGGSATNEKLFF. CDR3 DNA: TGCGCCAGCAGCCAAGATGTCGGGGGTTCCGCAACTAATGAAAAACTGTTTTTT.

The rearrangement joins TRBV7-2 to TRBJ2-7; D is possibly TRBD1 (6 bases). Between the trimmed V and J ends, which lost 5 bases and 2 bases, there was a span of 13 bases. The CDR3 sequence is 14 residues long. Per the germline V gene, CDR1 is SGHTA and CDR2 is FQGNSA. DNA of the CDR3: TGTGCCAGCAGCCAGGACAGTGGGACCTACGAGCAGTACTTC. It specifies CASSQDSGTYEQYF.

This chain uses TRBV6-5 with TRBJ1-1; D unclear. With 4 bases removed from V and 2 bases from J, the gap between germline ends came to 17 bases. The CDR3 has 16 residues. CDR1 is MNHEY and CDR2 is SVGAGI in the germline V gene. CDR3 sequence (DNA): TGTGCCAGCAGTTTCCAACTAAGCACGGTAAACACTGAAGCTTTCTTT. Translating it yields CASSFQLSTVNTEAFF.

This clone was observed a single time. The rearrangement uses TRBV28 and TRBJ2-5; D gene unclear. The CDR3 spans 13 residues. Germline lookup yields CDR1 MDHEN and CDR2 SYDVKM. V shed 6 bases and J shed 5 bases, with 13 bases lying between them. The CDR3 bases are TGTGCCAGCAGGGCGCCGGACCTGGAGACCCAGTACTTC. This encodes CASRAPDLETQYF.

The chain joins TRBV4-2 to TRBJ2-3; the D gene could be TRBD1 or TRBD2 (5 bases each). The V gene lost 0 bases and the J gene lost 2 bases, with 15 bases spanning the gap. The CDR3 is made up of 17 amino acids. Germline assignment: CDR1 LGHNA and CDR2 YNFKEQ. Here the CDR3 reads CASSQESRGTTTDTQYF. Written as DNA, the CDR3 is TGTGCCAGCAGCCAAGAGTCGAGGGGAACCACCACAGATACGCAGTATTTT.

The chain carries TRBV29-1 and TRBJ1-2; TRBD1 matches 7 bases. The ends lost 4 bases at V and 6 bases at J; junction bases unmatched: 8. Germline V gives CDR1 SQVTM, CDR2 ANQGSEA. This CDR3 is 13 amino acids long. The CDR3 protein is CSVATGIKNGYTF. CDR3 in DNA: TGCAGCGTTGCGACAGGGATAAAGAATGGCTACACCTTC.

The table lists this clone with a count of one. The chain has TRBV30 and TRBJ1-1, with TRBD1 as a possible D gene (6 bases). Trimming removed 3 bases from V and 4 bases from J, with 18 bases in between. CDR3 length equals 15 residues. CDR1 and CDR2 from the germline V gene are GTSNPN and SVGIG (reference sequence). The CDR3 reads CAWRDQGRGSTEAFF. The CDR3 DNA is TGTGCCTGGAGGGACCAGGGCAGGGGAAGCACTGAAGCTTTCTTT. Variable domain in full (rest from reference TRBV30 and TRBJ1-1): SQTIHQWPATLVQPVGSPLSLECTVEGTSNPNLYWYRQAAGRGLQLLFYSVGIGQISSEVPQNLSASRPQDRQFILSSKKLLLSDSGFYLCAWRDQGRGSTEAFFGQGTRLTVV.

This rearrangement joins TRBV7-2 to TRBJ1-1, with TRBD1 matching over 7 bases. Trimming removed 5 bases from V and 7 bases from J; junction bases left unmatched: 10. From germline, CDR1 is SGHTA and CDR2 FQGNSA. The CDR3 is 14 residues long. In nucleotides, the CDR3 is TGTGCCAGCAGCCCACAGGGGTGGGTAGGTGAAGCTTTCTTT. This translates into CASSPQGWVGEAFF.

The chain links TRBV4-1 to TRBJ1-5; TRBD1 might be the D (5 bases). Germline loops: CDR1 MGHRA, CDR2 YSYEKL. The CDR3 loop spans 15 amino acids. Trimming cost V 0 bases and J 3 bases, with 9 bases left between them. CDR3: CASSQDRVYNQPQHF. CDR3 DNA sequence: TGCGCCAGCAGCCAAGACAGGGTCTACAATCAGCCCCAGCATTTT.

V and J are TRBV5-8 and TRBJ1-5, with D tentatively TRBD1 (5 bases). V lost 4 bases and J lost 5, with 13 bases in between. Germline V gene lookup returns CDR1 SGHTS and CDR2 YDEGEE. This CDR3 has 14 residues. In DNA form, the CDR3 reads TGTGCCAGCAGCCCCCGTTTAGGGGATCAGCCCCAGCATTTT. Translation: CASSPRLGDQPQHF.

This clone is a singleton in its sample. The V call is TRBV7-2, the J call TRBJ2-3; D gene uncertain. The V and J ends lost 1 base and 4 bases respectively, with 12 bases between them. Germline assignment: CDR1 SGHTA and CDR2 FQGNSA. The CDR3 consists of 15 residues. This chain's CDR3 is CASSLGPGGPDTQYF. CDR3 sequence (DNA): TGTGCCAGCAGCTTAGGTCCCGGTGGCCCAGATACGCAGTATTTT.